This T cell receptor (beta chain) was identified in a study of OX40 agonist ivuxolimab in advanced cancers. Some clones are missing from TCRdb's copy, which holds only in-frame ones; the method was immunoSEQ multiplex PCR. The data show about 30,000 clones, roughly nine tenths seen once. The CDR3 length is 14 residues. After removal of 6 bases from V and 7 bases from J, the junction contained 5 bases not matched to a gene. The origin of this receptor is an adult with an advanced solid tumor such as melanoma, head and neck, liver or kidney cancer. Sample: CD4+ or CD8+ T cells sorted from blood, taken in a trial of the OX40 agonist ivuxolimab. This chain joins TRBV6-7 and TRBJ2-2; TRBD2 matches at 10 bases. TRBV6-7 counts as an open reading frame of uncertain function. CDR3 sequence reads: CASSLAGVGGELFF. In DNA, the CDR3 is TGTGCCAGCAGCCTAGCGGGAGTGGGCGGGGAGCTGTTTTTT.